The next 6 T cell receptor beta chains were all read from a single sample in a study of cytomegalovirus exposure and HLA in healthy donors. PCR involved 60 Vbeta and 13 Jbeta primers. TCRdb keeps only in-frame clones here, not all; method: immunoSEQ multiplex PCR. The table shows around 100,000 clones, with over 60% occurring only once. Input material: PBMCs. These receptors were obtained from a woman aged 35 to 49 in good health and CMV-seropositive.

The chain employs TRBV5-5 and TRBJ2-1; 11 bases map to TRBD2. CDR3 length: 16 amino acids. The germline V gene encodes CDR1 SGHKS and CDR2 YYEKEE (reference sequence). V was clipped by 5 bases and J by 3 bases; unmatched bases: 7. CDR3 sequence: CASREGLADYYNEQFF. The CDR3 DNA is TGTGCCAGCAGGGAGGGACTAGCGGATTACTACAATGAGCAGTTCTTC.

CDR3 in amino acids: CATTGNTDTQYF. For the CDR3, the DNA is TGTGCCACGACAGGGAACACAGATACGCAGTATTTT. The chain links TRBV6-1 to TRBJ2-3, with TRBD1 matching over 7 bases. The CDR3 contains 12 residues. Germline V lookup: CDR1 MNHNS, CDR2 SASEGT. V gave up 10 bases and J gave up 2 bases; unmatched junction bases: 3.

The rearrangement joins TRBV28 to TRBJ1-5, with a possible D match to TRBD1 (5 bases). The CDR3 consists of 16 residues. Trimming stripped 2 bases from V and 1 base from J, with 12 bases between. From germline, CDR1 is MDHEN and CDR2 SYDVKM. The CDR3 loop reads CASSLPSGSSNQPQHF. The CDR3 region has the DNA TGTGCCAGCAGTTTACCGTCAGGGTCGAGCAATCAGCCCCAGCATTTT.

CDR3 in amino acids: CASSPRTSSGADTQYF. CDR3 DNA: TGTGCCAGCAGCCCCCGAACTAGCTCGGGGGCAGATACGCAGTATTTT. The chain is built from TRBV7-3 and TRBJ2-3, with D possibly TRBD2 on 6 matching bases. The CDR3 contains 16 residues. CDR1 and CDR2 from the germline V gene are SGHTA and FQGTGA. Trimming removed 5 bases from V and 4 bases from J, with 19 bases in between.

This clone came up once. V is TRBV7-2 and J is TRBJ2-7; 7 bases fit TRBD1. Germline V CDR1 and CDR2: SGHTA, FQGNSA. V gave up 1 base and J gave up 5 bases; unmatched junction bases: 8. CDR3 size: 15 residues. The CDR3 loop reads CASSLEYDRVHEQYF. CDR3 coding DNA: TGTGCCAGCAGCTTAGAGTACGACAGGGTTCACGAGCAGTACTTC.

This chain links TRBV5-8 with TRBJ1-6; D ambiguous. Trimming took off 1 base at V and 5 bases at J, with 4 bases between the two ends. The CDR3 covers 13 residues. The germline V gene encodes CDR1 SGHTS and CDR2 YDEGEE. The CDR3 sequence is CASSLTHNSPLHF. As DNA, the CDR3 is TGTGCCAGCAGCTTGACACATAATTCACCCCTCCACTTT.